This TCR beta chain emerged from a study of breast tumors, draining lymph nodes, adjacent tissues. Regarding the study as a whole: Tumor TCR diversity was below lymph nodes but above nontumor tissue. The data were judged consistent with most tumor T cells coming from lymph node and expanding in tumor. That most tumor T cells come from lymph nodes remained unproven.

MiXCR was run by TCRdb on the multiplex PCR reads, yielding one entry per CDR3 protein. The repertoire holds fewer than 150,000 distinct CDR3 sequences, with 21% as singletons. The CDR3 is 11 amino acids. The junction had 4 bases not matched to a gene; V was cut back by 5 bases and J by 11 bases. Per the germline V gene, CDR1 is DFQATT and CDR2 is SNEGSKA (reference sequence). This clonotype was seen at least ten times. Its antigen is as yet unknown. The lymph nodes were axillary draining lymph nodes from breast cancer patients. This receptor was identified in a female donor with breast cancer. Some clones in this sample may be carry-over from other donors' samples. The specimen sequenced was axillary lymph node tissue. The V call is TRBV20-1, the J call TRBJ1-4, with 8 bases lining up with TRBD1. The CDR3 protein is CSAAGQEKLFF. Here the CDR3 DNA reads TGCAGTGCTGCGGGACAGGAGAAACTGTTTTTT.